These 32 T cell receptor beta chains were all obtained from the same sample, sequenced in a study of blood T cell repertoires in COVID-19. Sequenced by immunoSEQ multiplex PCR; TCRdb stores in-frame clones only, minus some. Of some 340,000 clones listed, over 80% are singletons. The source material was PBMCs or T cells enriched from blood (not recorded which). These receptors were obtained from a woman aged 45-65 years who had recovered from COVID-19.

This clone came up a few times. The chain recombines TRBV18 with TRBJ1-2, with 10 bases fitting TRBD1. CDR1 is KGHSH, CDR2 LQKENI, per germline. V shed 2 bases, J shed 7 bases, and the junction held 7 bases outside the gene matches. CDR3 length: 15 amino acids. The CDR3 reads CASSPEGQGVGGYTF. In nucleotides, the CDR3 is TGTGCCAGCTCACCAGAAGGACAGGGGGTAGGTGGCTACACCTTC.

The chain links TRBV5-1 to TRBJ2-4, with D hard to call. The CDR3 has 14 residues. Germline CDR1 SGHRS, CDR2 YFSETQ. Trimming took 4 bases from V and 6 from J, leaving 14 bases between them. The CDR3: CASSPPSEPNIQYF. CDR3 in DNA: TGCGCCAGCAGCCCTCCCAGCGAGCCAAACATTCAGTACTTC.

CDR3 residues: CASSKTGEGGTAKNIQYF. The DNA for the CDR3 is TGTGCCAGCAGCAAAACGGGGGAGGGCGGTACGGCCAAAAACATTCAGTACTTC. The chain couples TRBV7-9 to TRBJ2-4; 7 bases agree with TRBD2. The CDR3 sequence is 18 residues long. V gave up 5 bases and J gave up 1 base; unmatched junction bases: 14. CDR1 is SEHNR and CDR2 is FQNEAQ in the germline V gene (reference sequence). The whole variable domain, remainder taken from reference TRBV7-9 and TRBJ2-4, is DTGVSQNPRHKITKRGQNVTFRCDPISEHNRLYWYRQTLGQGPEFLTYFQNEAQLEKSRLLSDRFSAERPKGSFSTLEIQRTEQGDSAMYLCASSKTGEGGTAKNIQYFGAGTRLSVL.

The count of this clone is one. The chain is built from TRBV27 and TRBJ1-1; D is unresolved. V was pared by 2 bases and J by 9 bases, with 13 bases between. The CDR3 runs to 13 residues. CDR1 and CDR2 from the germline V gene are MNHEY and SMNVEV (reference sequence). The CDR3 sequence: CASSLNDGDQAFF. The CDR3 region has the DNA TGTGCCAGCAGTTTAAACGACGGGGATCAAGCTTTCTTT.

V usage is TRBV11-3 and J usage is TRBJ2-1; 9 bases fit TRBD2. The length of the CDR3 is 18 residues. Germline CDR1 is SGHNT and CDR2 is YENEEA. Trimming removed 5 bases from V and 9 bases from J; junction bases left unmatched: 20. CDR3 amino acids: CASSLREMAGGPSSEQFF. CDR3 bases: TGTGCCAGCAGCCTACGAGAGATGGCGGGAGGGCCTAGTAGTGAGCAGTTCTTC.

This clone has a handful of counts. CDR3 bases: TGTGCCAGCAGTTTAAGGGACAGGTTCTACAATGAGCAGTTCTTC. This encodes CASSLRDRFYNEQFF. The chain has TRBV27 and TRBJ2-1, with 8 bases fitting TRBD1. V was clipped by 2 bases and J by 3 bases; unmatched bases: 3. Per the germline V gene, CDR1 is MNHEY and CDR2 is SMNVEV (reference sequence). The CDR3 spans 15 residues.

The chain links TRBV3-1 (or the pseudogene TRBV3-2) to TRBJ2-5; possible D gene TRBD2, 6 bases. The CDR3 runs 14 residues. Germline values: CDR1 LGHDT, CDR2 YNNKEL (reference sequence). V lost 2 bases and J 3 bases, leaving 10 bases between the germline ends. CDR3 protein: CASSQRDSKETQYF. In nucleotides, the CDR3 is TGTGCCAGCAGCCAAAGGGACTCAAAAGAGACCCAGTACTTC.

This chain joins TRBV19 and TRBJ1-1, with TRBD1 matching 7 bases. CDR1 and CDR2 (germline): LNHDA, SQIVND (reference sequence). Trimming at V came to 10 bases and at J to 4 bases, leaving 18 bases not matched to a gene. The length of the CDR3 is 16 residues. The CDR3 sequence: CATERPNRGGGTEAFF. CDR3 in DNA: TGTGCCACCGAAAGACCGAACAGGGGAGGCGGCACTGAAGCTTTCTTT. The full variable domain, completed using reference TRBV19 and TRBJ1-1, is DGGITQSPKYLFRKEGQNVTLSCEQNLNHDAMYWYRQDPGQGLRLIYYSQIVNDFQKGDIAEGYSVSREKKESFPLTVTSAQKNPTAFYLCATERPNRGGGTEAFFGQGTRLTVV.

The V and J genes are TRBV5-4 and TRBJ1-2, with 9 positions matching TRBD1. Germline loops: CDR1 SGHNT, CDR2 YYREEE (reference sequence). Trimming cost V 7 bases and J 2 bases; bases outside gene matches: 6. The CDR3 has 14 residues. The CDR3 DNA sequence: TGTGCCAGCGCCCTGGACAGGGGCAACTATGGCTACACCTTC. Amino acids: CASALDRGNYGYTF.

This chain links TRBV30 with TRBJ1-5, with 8 nucleotides matching TRBD1. Germline values: CDR1 GTSNPN, CDR2 SVGIG (reference sequence). V lost 5 bases and J lost 0; bases outside the gene matches: 9. There are 16 residues in the CDR3. The CDR3 sequence: CAWGGQGKSSNQPQHF. The CDR3 region has the DNA TGTGCCTGGGGTGGACAGGGTAAGAGTAGCAATCAGCCCCAGCATTTT. The full variable domain, with the rest looked up from reference TRBV30 and TRBJ1-5, is SQTIHQWPATLVQPVGSPLSLECTVEGTSNPNLYWYRQAAGRGLQLLFYSVGIGQISSEVPQNLSASRPQDRQFILSSKKLLLSDSGFYLCAWGGQGKSSNQPQHFGDGTRLSIL.

This rearrangement joins TRBV19 to TRBJ2-2, with 10 bases that match TRBD2. CDR1 is LNHDA, CDR2 SQIVND, per germline (reference sequence). The trim removed 1 base at V and 6 bases at J, leaving 8 bases unmatched. The CDR3 is made up of 17 amino acids. The CDR3 DNA follows: TGTGCCAGTAGTATAGTTCGGCTAGCGGGAGTACCCGGGGAGCTGTTTTTT. This sequence encodes CASSIVRLAGVPGELFF.

This sequence joins TRBV5-4 and TRBJ1-5, with D perhaps matching TRBD1 (6 bases). CDR3 length: 13 amino acids. CDR1 is SGHNT and CDR2 is YYREEE in the germline V gene (reference sequence). V lost 2 bases, J lost 9 bases, and 12 bases lay in between. The CDR3 region is CASSLAGGGPQHF. CDR3 nucleotides: TGTGCCAGCAGCTTAGCTGGGGGCGGGCCCCAGCATTTT.

This clone came up once. The same CDR3 arises from other DNA sequences in this sample as well. This chain joins TRBV5-1 and TRBJ1-2; D possibly corresponds to TRBD1 (5 bases). V lost 0 bases and J 8 bases, leaving 11 bases between the germline ends. The CDR3 has 13 residues. From germline, CDR1 is SGHRS and CDR2 YFSETQ. For the CDR3, the DNA is TGCGCCAGCAGCTTGGGGCAGGGTAGCGGCTACACCTTC. Its protein product is CASSLGQGSGYTF.

The J gene is TRBJ1-6, the V gene TRBV12-3 or TRBV12-4; no firm D call. The CDR3 totals 13 residues. Deletions cut 4 bases from V and 6 bases from J, with 7 bases between. The CDR3: CASSSGFNSPLHF. As DNA, the CDR3 is TGTGCCAGCAGTTCCGGGTTTAATTCACCCCTCCACTTT.

CDR3 loop: CASSIRLRGGTHEQYF. CDR3 coding DNA: TGTGCCAGTAGTATTCGACTTCGCGGGGGGACCCACGAGCAGTACTTC. The chain joins TRBV19 to TRBJ2-7; TRBD2 matches at 8 bases. The CDR3 extends over 16 amino acids. Trimming at V came to 3 bases and at J to 5 bases, leaving 12 bases not matched to a gene. Germline values: CDR1 LNHDA, CDR2 SQIVND (reference sequence).

This chain links TRBV19 with TRBJ1-6; 7 bases match TRBD1. The CDR3 runs 15 residues. V lost 3 bases, J lost 7 bases, and 6 bases stayed unmatched. The V gene's germline CDR1 is LNHDA and CDR2 SQIVND (reference sequence). The CDR3 DNA is TGTGCCAGTAGTATCCGACAGGGTGAAAATTCACCCCTCCACTTT. Its translation: CASSIRQGENSPLHF.

The rearrangement links TRBV5-4 to TRBJ2-1; 10 bases fit TRBD2. CDR3 size: 15 residues. The V and J ends lost 0 bases and 10 bases, in that order; junction bases with no gene match: 7. CDR1 is SGHNT and CDR2 is YYREEE in the germline V gene (reference sequence). The CDR3 DNA reads TGTGCCAGCAGCTTGGCCGTGACTAGCGGGTCAGAGCAGTTCTTC. Translated: CASSLAVTSGSEQFF.

This CDR3 is CASSEAGTGEETQYF. The DNA of the CDR3 is TGTGCCAGCTCCGAAGCCGGGACAGGGGAAGAGACCCAGTACTTC. This chain uses TRBV18 with TRBJ2-5, with 10 bases aligning to TRBD1. The CDR3 length is 15 residues. The V gene end was trimmed by 6 bases and the J gene end by 3 bases; junction bases not matched to a gene: 7. CDR1 is KGHSH, CDR2 LQKENI, per germline.

This clone was seen a handful of times. CDR3 in DNA: TGTGCCAGCAGTGAGGTTAGCGGTAACTATGGCTACACCTTC. Protein product: CASSEVSGNYGYTF. V and J are TRBV2 and TRBJ1-2; no reliable D call. Germline V CDR1 and CDR2: SNHLY, FYNNEI. Trimming took 3 bases from V and 1 from J, leaving 9 bases between them. There are 14 residues in the CDR3.

This clone occurred a few times. The V gene is TRBV20-1, the J gene TRBJ1-1; D perhaps matches TRBD1 (5 bases). Germline CDR1 and CDR2: DFQATT and SNEGSKA (reference sequence). CDR3 size: 13 residues. V was pared by 3 bases and J by 5 bases, with 13 bases between. The CDR3 loop reads CSASNAPGTEAFF. Written as DNA, the CDR3 is TGCAGTGCTAGTAACGCCCCAGGGACTGAAGCTTTCTTT.

V is TRBV7-9 and J is TRBJ2-2; TRBD1 aligns across 10 bases. Germline V gene lookup returns CDR1 SEHNR and CDR2 FQNEAQ (reference sequence). Trimming removed 5 bases from V and 4 bases from J; junction bases left unmatched: 4. This CDR3 is built from 15 residues. The CDR3: CASSPDRGRTGELFF. The CDR3 DNA follows: TGTGCCAGCAGCCCCGACAGGGGGCGCACCGGGGAGCTGTTTTTT.

This chain joins TRBV7-9 and TRBJ1-2; 9 bases line up with TRBD1. V lost 5 bases, J lost 7 bases, and 8 bases stayed unmatched. This CDR3 is 14 amino acids long. The V gene's germline CDR1 is SEHNR and CDR2 FQNEAQ (reference sequence). The DNA of the CDR3 is TGTGCCAGCAGCCAAACCGGGACAGGGAGTGGCTACACCTTC. It specifies CASSQTGTGSGYTF.

This clone was seen a single time. The gene calls are TRBV4-3 and TRBJ1-2, with unresolved D. Per germline, CDR1 LGHNA and CDR2 YSLEER. The CDR3 length is 15 residues. The ends were cut back, 0 bases at V and 7 bases at J, with 15 bases in the middle. The CDR3 sequence: CASSQDFSASGGYTF. CDR3 coding DNA: TGCGCCAGCAGCCAAGATTTCTCGGCGTCGGGTGGCTACACCTTC.

This clone appeared once. The CDR3 DNA reads TGTGCCAGCAGTAGTACCGTCCGACTAGCGGGCGCTGAGACCCAGTACTTC. Its protein product is CASSSTVRLAGAETQYF. The chain joins TRBV6-2 or TRBV6-3 to TRBJ2-5; 10 nucleotides line up with TRBD2. Germline loops: CDR1 MNHEY, CDR2 SVGEGT. V gave up 5 bases and J gave up 5 bases; unmatched junction bases: 14. The CDR3 covers 17 residues.

V usage is TRBV7-2 and J usage is TRBJ2-1; D is unclear. V was shortened by 6 bases and J by 0 bases, with 12 bases between the two germline ends. The CDR3 consists of 15 residues. Germline V CDR1 and CDR2: SGHTA, FQGNSA. This CDR3 is CASRLDFSSYNEQFF. CDR3 in DNA: TGTGCCAGCAGACTTGACTTTAGCTCCTACAATGAGCAGTTCTTC.

A remark on this clone: An end of the junction does not agree with germline; a read error may underlie this. V gene TRBV4-1 combines with J gene TRBJ2-3, with 9 bases matching TRBD1. Germline V lookup: CDR1 MGHRA, CDR2 YSYEKL. The CDR3 covers 14 residues. CDR3 loop: CASSQVSKGQGSDF. Here the CDR3 DNA reads TGCGCCAGCAGCCAGGTCTCAAAGGGACAGGGCTCGGATTTT.

The chain joins TRBV27 to TRBJ1-1; D uncertain. This CDR3 contains 15 residues. The germline V gene encodes CDR1 MNHEY and CDR2 SMNVEV (reference sequence). V shed 2 bases and J shed 1 base, with 11 bases lying between them. CDR3 region: CASSLLPNRNTEAFF. The DNA for the CDR3 is TGTGCCAGCAGTTTACTCCCCAACAGGAACACTGAAGCTTTCTTT.

The chain couples TRBV19 to TRBJ2-3; D perhaps matches TRBD2 (5 bases). The CDR3 sequence is 14 residues long. Germline V gene data show CDR1 as LNHDA and CDR2 as SQIVND (reference sequence). V was trimmed by 7 bases and J by 1 base, leaving 12 bases between them. CDR3 protein: CASNEGWGTDTQYF. In nucleotides, the CDR3 is TGTGCCAGTAATGAGGGTTGGGGCACAGATACGCAGTATTTT.

V is TRBV7-2 and J is TRBJ1-2; 11 bases line up with TRBD1. Unmatched junction bases numbered 5, after V lost 5 bases and J lost 6 bases. The CDR3 sequence is 14 residues long. Looked up from germline, CDR1 is SGHTA and CDR2 is FQGNSA. The DNA of the CDR3 is TGTGCCAGCAGCCGGACAGGGGGCCCAAATGGCTACACCTTC. This sequence encodes CASSRTGGPNGYTF.

In DNA form, the CDR3 reads TGCGCCAGCAGCCAAGACGGGGGAGGAGGTTATGGCTACACCTTC. Translated, it gives CASSQDGGGGYGYTF. The chain is built from TRBV4-3 and TRBJ1-2, with D possibly being TRBD1 (5 bases). V lost 0 bases to trimming and J lost 5 bases, with 13 bases between them. The germline gives CDR1 LGHNA, CDR2 YSLEER. The CDR3 sequence is 15 residues long.

The chain joins TRBV5-6 to TRBJ2-6; maybe TRBD2 (6 bases). V was clipped by 7 bases and J by 1 base, with 15 bases between them. The V gene's germline CDR1 is SGHDT and CDR2 YYEEEE. The CDR3 runs to 16 residues. The CDR3 DNA is TGTGCCAGCGCCGCGGGGTTCTGGTCTGGGGCCAACGTCCTGACTTTC. It codes for CASAAGFWSGANVLTF.

This rearrangement joins TRBV11-3 to TRBJ1-2; the D gene is possibly TRBD1 (6 bases). V was pared by 1 base and J by 0 bases, with 9 bases between. CDR1 is SGHNT and CDR2 is YENEEA in the germline V gene. The CDR3 has 15 residues. CDR3 loop: CASSLGTDSNYGYTF. CDR3 sequence (DNA): TGTGCCAGCAGCTTAGGGACAGACTCTAACTATGGCTACACCTTC.